These 5 T cell receptor beta chains came from one sample sequenced in a study of T cell repertoires in cytomegalovirus infection. TCRdb recomputed calls from the reads with MiXCR, one row per CDR3 protein. Among 700,000 to 850,000 distinct CDR3 sequences listed, approximately 32% were seen once. These TCRs' antigens remain unknown. Sequenced material: cultured CD8+ T cells from PBMCs, taken from culture after CMV antigen stimulation. These receptors were collected from a human donor in good health (CMV status not recorded). Some clones in this sample may be carry-over from other donors' samples.

As regards this clonotype: A junction boundary mismatches the germline segment, possibly from a read error. The chain is built from TRBV7-2 and TRBJ1-5; weak D call: TRBD1 (6 bases). From germline, CDR1 is SGHTA and CDR2 FQGNSA. The CDR3 has 15 amino acids. The CDR3 region has the DNA TGTGCCAACAGCTTAGCGGGGGCCAAGAATCAGCCCCAGCATTTT. Amino acids: CANSLAGAKNQPQHF.

In this sample, this clonotype turned up a few times. The chain recombines TRBV12-3 or TRBV12-4 with TRBJ2-7; tentatively, D is TRBD2 (6 bases). Trimming cost V 11 bases and J 6 bases, with 23 bases left between them. The CDR3 has 14 residues. The CDR3: CAVPLRDSPAEQYF. CDR3 coding DNA: TGTGCCGTCCCCCTGCGGGACTCCCCGGCCGAGCAGTACTTC.

As to this clonotype: A junction end diverges from the germline sequence, so it may reflect a read error. The chain is built from TRBV7-6 and TRBJ2-5; 7 bases match TRBD1. Germline-derived CDR1 and CDR2 are SGHVS and FNYEAQ. There are 14 residues in the CDR3. The chain's CDR3 is CASSFSGTEETQYF. Here the CDR3 DNA reads TGTGCTAGCAGCTTCTCAGGGACAGAAGAGACCCAGTACTTC.

This clonotype was detected ten times or more. This sequence joins TRBV7-2 and TRBJ1-5, with D uncertain. The CDR3 sequence is 13 residues long. CDR1 is SGHTA and CDR2 is FQGNSA in the germline V gene. Trimming shortened V by 0 bases and J by 4 bases, and 4 bases separated the two germline ends. The CDR3 bases are TGTGCCAGCAGCTTAGCGGTTAATCAGCCCCAGCATTTT. It is translated as CASSLAVNQPQHF.

J is TRBJ2-1 and V is TRBV19; 13 nucleotides align to TRBD2. The ends lost 5 bases at V and 3 bases at J; junction bases unmatched: 4. Germline values: CDR1 LNHDA, CDR2 SQIVND (reference sequence). There are 16 residues in the CDR3. The CDR3 DNA is TGTGCCAGTAGTGAGACTAGCGGGGGGTTCTACAATGAGCAGTTCTTC. It is translated as CASSETSGGFYNEQFF.